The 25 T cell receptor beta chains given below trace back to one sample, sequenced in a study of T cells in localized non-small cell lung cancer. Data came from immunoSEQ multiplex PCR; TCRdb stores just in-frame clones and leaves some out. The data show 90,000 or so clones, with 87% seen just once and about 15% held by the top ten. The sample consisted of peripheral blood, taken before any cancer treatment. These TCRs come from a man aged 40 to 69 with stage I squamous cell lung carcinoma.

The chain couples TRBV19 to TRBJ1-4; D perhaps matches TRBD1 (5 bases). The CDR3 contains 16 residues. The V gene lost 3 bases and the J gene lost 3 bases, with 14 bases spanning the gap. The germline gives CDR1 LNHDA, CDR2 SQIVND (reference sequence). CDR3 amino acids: CASSMAGIGPNEKLFF. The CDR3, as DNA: TGTGCCAGTAGTATGGCAGGGATAGGGCCTAATGAAAAACTGTTTTTT.

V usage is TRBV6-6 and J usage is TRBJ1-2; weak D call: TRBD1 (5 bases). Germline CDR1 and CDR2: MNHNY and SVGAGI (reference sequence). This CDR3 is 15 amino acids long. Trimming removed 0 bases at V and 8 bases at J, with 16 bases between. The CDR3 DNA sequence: TGTGCCAGCAGTTACTCTGCTCGGCAGGGCGGCGGCTACACCTTC. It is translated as CASSYSARQGGGYTF.

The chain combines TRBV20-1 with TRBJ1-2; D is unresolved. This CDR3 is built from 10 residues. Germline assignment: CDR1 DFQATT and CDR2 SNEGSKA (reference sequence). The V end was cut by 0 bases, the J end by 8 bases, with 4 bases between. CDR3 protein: CSAREEGYTF. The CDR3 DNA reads TGCAGTGCTAGAGAGGAAGGCTACACCTTC.

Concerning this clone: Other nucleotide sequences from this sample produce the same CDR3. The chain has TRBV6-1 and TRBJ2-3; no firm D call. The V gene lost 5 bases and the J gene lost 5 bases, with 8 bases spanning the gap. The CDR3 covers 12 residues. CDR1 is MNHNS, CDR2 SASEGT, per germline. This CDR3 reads CASSIGRDTQYF. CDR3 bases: TGTGCCAGCAGTATCGGGCGAGATACGCAGTATTTT.

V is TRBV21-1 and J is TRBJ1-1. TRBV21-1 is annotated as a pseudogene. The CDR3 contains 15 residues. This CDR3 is CATSAPKGINTEAFF. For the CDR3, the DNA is TGTGCCACGTCTGCTCCAAAGGGAATCAACACTGAAGCTTTCTTT.

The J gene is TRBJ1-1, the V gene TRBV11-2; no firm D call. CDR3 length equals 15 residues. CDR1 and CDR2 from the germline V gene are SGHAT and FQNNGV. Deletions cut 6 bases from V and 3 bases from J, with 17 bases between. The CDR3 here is CASRRVGRKDTEAFF. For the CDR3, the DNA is TGTGCCAGCAGGCGCGTCGGCAGGAAAGACACTGAAGCTTTCTTT.

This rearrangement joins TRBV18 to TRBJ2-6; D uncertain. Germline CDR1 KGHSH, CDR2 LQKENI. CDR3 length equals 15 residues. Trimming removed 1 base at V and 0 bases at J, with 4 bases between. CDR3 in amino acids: CASSPQNSGANVLTF. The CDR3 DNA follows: TGTGCCAGCTCACCACAGAACTCTGGGGCCAACGTCCTGACTTTC.

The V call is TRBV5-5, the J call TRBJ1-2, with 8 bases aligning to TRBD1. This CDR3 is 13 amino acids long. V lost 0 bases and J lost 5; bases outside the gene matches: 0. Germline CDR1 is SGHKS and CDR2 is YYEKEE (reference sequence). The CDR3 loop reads CASSLDRGYGYTF. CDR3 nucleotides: TGTGCCAGCAGCTTGGACAGGGGGTATGGCTACACCTTC. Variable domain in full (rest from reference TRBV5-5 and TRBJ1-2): DAGVTQSPTHLIKTRGQQVTLRCSPISGHKSVSWYQQVLGQGPQFIFQYYEKEERGRGNFPDRFSARQFPNYSSELNVNALLLGDSALYLCASSLDRGYGYTFGSGTRLTVV.

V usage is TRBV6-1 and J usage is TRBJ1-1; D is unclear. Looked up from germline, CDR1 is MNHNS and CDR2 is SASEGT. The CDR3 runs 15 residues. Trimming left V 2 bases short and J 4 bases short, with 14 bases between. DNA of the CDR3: TGTGCCAGCAGTGAACAGGCGGGAGCGGTCACTGAAGCTTTCTTT. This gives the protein CASSEQAGAVTEAFF.

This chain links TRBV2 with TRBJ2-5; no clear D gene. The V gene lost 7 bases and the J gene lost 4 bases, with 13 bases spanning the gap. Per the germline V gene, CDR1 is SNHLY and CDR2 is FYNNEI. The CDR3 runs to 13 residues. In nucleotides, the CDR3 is TGTGCCAGCACCCCGTGGCGGACAGAGACCCAGTACTTC. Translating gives CASTPWRTETQYF.

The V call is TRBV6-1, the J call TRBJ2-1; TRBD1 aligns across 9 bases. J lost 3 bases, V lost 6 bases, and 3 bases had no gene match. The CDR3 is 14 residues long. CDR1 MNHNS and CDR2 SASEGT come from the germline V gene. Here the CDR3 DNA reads TGTGCCAGCAGCCGGGACAGGGTCTACAATGAGCAGTTCTTC. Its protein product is CASSRDRVYNEQFF.

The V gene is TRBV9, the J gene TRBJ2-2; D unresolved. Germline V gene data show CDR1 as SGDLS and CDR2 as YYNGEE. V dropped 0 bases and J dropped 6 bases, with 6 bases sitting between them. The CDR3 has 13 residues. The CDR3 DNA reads TGTGCCAGCAGCGTAGATAGCCCCGGGGAGCTGTTTTTT. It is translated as CASSVDSPGELFF.

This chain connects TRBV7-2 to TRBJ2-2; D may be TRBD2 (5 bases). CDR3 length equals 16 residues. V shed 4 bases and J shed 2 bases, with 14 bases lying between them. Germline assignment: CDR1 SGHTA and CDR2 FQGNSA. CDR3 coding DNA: TGTGCCAGCAGCTACCTAGCCTTCACAAACACCGGGGAGCTGTTTTTT. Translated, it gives CASSYLAFTNTGELFF.

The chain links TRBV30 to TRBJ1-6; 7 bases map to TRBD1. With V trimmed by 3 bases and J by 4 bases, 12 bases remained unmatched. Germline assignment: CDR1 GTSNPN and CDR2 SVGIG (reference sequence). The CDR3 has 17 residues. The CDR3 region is CAWRIQGRATYNSPLHF. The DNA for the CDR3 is TGTGCCTGGAGGATACAGGGGAGGGCAACTTATAATTCACCCCTCCACTTT.

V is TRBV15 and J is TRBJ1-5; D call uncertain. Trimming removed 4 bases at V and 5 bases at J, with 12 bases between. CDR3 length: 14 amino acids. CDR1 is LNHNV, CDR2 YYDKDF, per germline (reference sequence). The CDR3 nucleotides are TGTGCCACCAGCACTAGACGGGTCGATCAGCCCCAGCATTTT. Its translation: CATSTRRVDQPQHF.

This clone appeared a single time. CDR3 region: CASSELSEWGELFF. CDR3 sequence (DNA): TGTGCCAGCAGTGAATTAAGTGAATGGGGGGAGCTGTTTTTT. This chain links TRBV2 with TRBJ2-2, with D unresolved. CDR3 length equals 14 residues. Per the germline V gene, CDR1 is SNHLY and CDR2 is FYNNEI. V was shortened by 2 bases and J by 8 bases, with 12 bases between the two germline ends.

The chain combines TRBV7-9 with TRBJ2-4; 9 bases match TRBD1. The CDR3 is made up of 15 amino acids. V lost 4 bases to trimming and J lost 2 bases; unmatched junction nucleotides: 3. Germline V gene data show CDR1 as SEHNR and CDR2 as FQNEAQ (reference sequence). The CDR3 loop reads CASSWTGATKNIQYF. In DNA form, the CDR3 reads TGTGCCAGCAGCTGGACAGGGGCGACCAAAAACATTCAGTACTTC.

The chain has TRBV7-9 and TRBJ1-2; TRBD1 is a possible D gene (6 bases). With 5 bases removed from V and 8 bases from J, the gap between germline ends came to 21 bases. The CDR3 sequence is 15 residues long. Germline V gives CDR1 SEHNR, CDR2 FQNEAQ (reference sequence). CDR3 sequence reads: CASSNRGGGPRGYTF. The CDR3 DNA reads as TGTGCCAGCAGCAACCGAGGTGGGGGCCCGAGGGGCTACACCTTC.

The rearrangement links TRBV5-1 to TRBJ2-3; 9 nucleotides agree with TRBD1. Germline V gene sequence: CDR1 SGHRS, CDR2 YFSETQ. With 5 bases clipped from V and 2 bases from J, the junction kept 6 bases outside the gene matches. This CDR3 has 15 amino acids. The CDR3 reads CASRPGTGPTDTQYF. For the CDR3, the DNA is TGCGCCAGCAGGCCCGGGACAGGGCCCACAGATACGCAGTATTTT.

The CDR3 bases are TGCGCCAGCAGCCCTCAGGGGATCCTTGGTGGCTACACCTTC. This gives the protein CASSPQGILGGYTF. This chain joins TRBV5-1 and TRBJ1-2; the D gene is possibly TRBD1 (6 bases). Germline CDR1 reads SGHRS; CDR2 reads YFSETQ. V was trimmed by 4 bases and J by 7 bases, leaving 17 bases between them. The CDR3 is made up of 14 amino acids.

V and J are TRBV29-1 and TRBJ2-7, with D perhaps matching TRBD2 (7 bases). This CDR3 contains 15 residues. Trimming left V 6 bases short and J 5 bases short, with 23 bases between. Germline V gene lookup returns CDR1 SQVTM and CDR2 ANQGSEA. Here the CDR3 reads CSVGLRGPSRDEQYF. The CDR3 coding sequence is TGCAGCGTGGGTCTGCGGGGGCCTTCTCGGGACGAGCAGTACTTC.

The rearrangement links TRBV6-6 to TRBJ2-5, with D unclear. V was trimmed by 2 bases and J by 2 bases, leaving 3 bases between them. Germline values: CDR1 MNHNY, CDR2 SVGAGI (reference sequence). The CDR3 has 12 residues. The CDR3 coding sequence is TGTGCCAGCAGTTACCCACAAGAGACCCAGTACTTC. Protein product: CASSYPQETQYF.

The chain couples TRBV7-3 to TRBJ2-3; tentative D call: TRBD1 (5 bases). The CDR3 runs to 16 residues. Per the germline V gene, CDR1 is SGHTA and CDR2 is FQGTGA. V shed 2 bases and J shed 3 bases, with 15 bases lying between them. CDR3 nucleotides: TGTGCCAGCAGCTTATCGGGCAGGGTGGGGACAGATACGCAGTATTTT. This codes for CASSLSGRVGTDTQYF.

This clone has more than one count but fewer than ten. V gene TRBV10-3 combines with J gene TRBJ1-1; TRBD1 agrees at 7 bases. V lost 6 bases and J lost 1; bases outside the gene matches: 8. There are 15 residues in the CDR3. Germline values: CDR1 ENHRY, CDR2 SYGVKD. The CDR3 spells CAISLQGGSNTEAFF. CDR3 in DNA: TGTGCCATCAGCCTTCAGGGGGGATCGAACACTGAAGCTTTCTTT.

CDR3 sequence (DNA): TGTGCCAGCAGTGAAATCCCCAGTTACAATGAGCAGTTCTTC. Translating it yields CASSEIPSYNEQFF. The chain has TRBV6-1 and TRBJ2-1; no reliable D call. Per germline, CDR1 MNHNS and CDR2 SASEGT. The CDR3 spans 14 residues. Trimming removed 2 bases from V and 4 bases from J, with 9 bases in between.